A selection of T cell receptor beta chains follows, all from one sample in a study of blood T cell repertoires in COVID-19. Data came from immunoSEQ multiplex PCR; TCRdb stores just in-frame clones and leaves some out. Counted here are some 220,000 clones, about 80% occurring once; the ten biggest clones make up 3% to 3.5%. Input material: peripheral blood. These TCRs come from a woman in her 30s who had recovered from COVID-19. Both conserved end residues are part of each CDR3. D genes are given only for firm matches. Rows may omit the clone size; those that give it use once, few, many or a size class.

length	J	size	V	D	CDR3	DNA
14	TRBJ1-2	-	TRBV2	-	CASSDVKGDYGYTF	TGTGCCAGCAGTGATGTGAAGGGGGACTATGGCTACACCTTC
13	TRBJ1-5	-	TRBV27	-	CASSWQGNQPQHF	TGTGCCAGCAGTTGGCAGGGGAATCAGCCCCAGCATTTT
16	TRBJ2-2	-	TRBV25-1	-	CASSPPGQGGGGELFF	TGTGCCAGCAGCCCCCCCGGGCAGGGTGGCGGCGGGGAGCTGTTTTTT
13	TRBJ2-7	-	TRBV29-1	-	CSVAGRLSYEQYF	TGCAGCGTTGCTGGGAGGCTCTCCTACGAGCAGTACTTC
15	TRBJ1-1	-	TRBV28	-	CASSSQGGGLTEAFF	TGTGCCAGCAGTAGTCAGGGTGGGGGGTTGACTGAAGCTTTCTTT
15	TRBJ2-2	-	TRBV9	TRBD1	CASSGDRDNTGELFF	TGTGCCAGCAGCGGGGACAGGGACAACACCGGGGAGCTGTTTTTT
14	TRBJ2-3	-	TRBV28	-	CASSFGQGRVTQYF	TGTGCCAGCAGTTTTGGGCAGGGGAGGGTTACGCAGTATTTT
18	TRBJ1-1	-	TRBV5-4	-	CASSPKAVQLGENTEAFF	TGTGCCAGCAGTCCTAAAGCGGTACAGTTGGGTGAGAACACTGAAGCTTTCTTT
15	TRBJ1-6	-	TRBV18	-	CASFNGARSNSPLHF	TGTGCCAGTTTCAACGGTGCAAGAAGTAATTCACCCCTCCACTTT
13	TRBJ1-2	-	TRBV6-5	TRBD1	CASSDTGGRGYTF	TGTGCCAGCAGCGACACAGGGGGCAGGGGCTACACCTTC
15	TRBJ2-5	once	TRBV9	-	CASSVWGEREETQYF	TGTGCCAGCAGCGTATGGGGGGAGAGGGAAGAGACCCAGTACTTC
14	TRBJ2-1	-	TRBV10-2	-	CASSVRGSHNEQFF	TGCGCCAGCAGTGTGAGAGGTTCCCACAATGAGCAGTTCTTC
16	TRBJ2-1	-	TRBV7-3	TRBD2	CASSPKGLARGNEQFF	TGTGCCAGCAGCCCCAAGGGACTAGCGAGGGGGAATGAGCAGTTCTTC
13	TRBJ1-2	-	TRBV27	-	CASSPGLTGGYTF	TGTGCCAGCAGTCCCGGGTTAACGGGGGGCTACACCTTC
10	TRBJ1-1	once	TRBV29-1	-	CSFMRAEAFF	TGCAGCTTTATGAGAGCTGAAGCTTTCTTT
13	TRBJ2-7	-	TRBV7-3	TRBD1	CASSGQPSYEQYF	TGTGCCAGCTCGGGACAGCCATCCTACGAGCAGTACTTC
13	TRBJ1-1	-	TRBV12-3/TRBV12-4	-	CASSKVARTEAFF	TGTGCCAGCAGTAAAGTTGCGCGCACTGAAGCTTTCTTT
16	TRBJ2-5	-	TRBV10-3	TRBD2	CAISARTSGYQETQYF	TGTGCCATCAGTGCGAGGACTAGCGGGTATCAAGAGACCCAGTACTTC
14	TRBJ2-3	-	TRBV27	TRBD2	CASRGSGSTDTQYF	TGTGCCAGCAGGGGTAGCGGGAGTACAGATACGCAGTATTTT
13	TRBJ1-2	-	TRBV11-2	-	CASSLVRSNGYTF	TGTGCCAGCAGCTTGGTCCGGTCAAATGGCTACACCTTC
15	TRBJ2-1	-	TRBV29-1	-	CSVVGPGGSYNEQFF	TGCAGCGTTGTAGGTCCCGGCGGTTCCTACAATGAGCAGTTCTTC
13	TRBJ1-3	once	TRBV6-5	-	CASRQGAGNTIYF	TGTGCCAGCCGGCAGGGTGCTGGAAACACCATATATTTT
15	TRBJ1-2	-	TRBV29-1	-	CSVEELKDLNYGYTF	TGCAGCGTTGAAGAATTAAAGGACTTGAACTATGGCTACACCTTC
15	TRBJ2-3	-	TRBV5-1	TRBD1	CASSLGTGGTDTQYF	TGCGCCAGCAGCTTAGGGACAGGTGGAACAGATACGCAGTATTTT
16	TRBJ2-7	few	TRBV3-1/TRBV3-2	TRBD1	CASSPSGTGYSYEQYF	TGTGCCAGCAGCCCATCGGGGACAGGATACTCCTACGAGCAGTACTTC
15	TRBJ1-3	-	TRBV6-5	TRBD1	CASSTGDREGNTIYF	TGTGCCAGCAGTACCGGGGACAGGGAAGGAAACACCATATATTTT
15	TRBJ1-1	once	TRBV13	-	CASSFGQIDYTEAFF	TGTGCCAGCAGCTTCGGACAGATAGATTACACTGAAGCTTTCTTT
14	TRBJ1-5	-	TRBV6-5	-	CASVTGTSNQPQHF	TGTGCCAGCGTGACCGGGACAAGCAATCAGCCCCAGCATTTT
15	TRBJ2-1	-	TRBV27	TRBD2	CASSLAGAPYNEQFF	TGTGCCAGCAGTTTAGCGGGAGCTCCCTACAATGAGCAGTTCTTC
13	TRBJ1-1	-	TRBV9	-	CASSPGEGREAFF	TGTGCCAGCAGCCCAGGGGAGGGGAGAGAAGCTTTCTTT
16	TRBJ2-7	once	TRBV5-3	TRBD1	CARSRLRDRPPYEQYF	TGTGCCAGAAGCAGACTCCGGGACAGGCCGCCGTACGAGCAGTACTTC
12	TRBJ2-7	once	TRBV28	-	CASRAGAYEQYF	TGTGCCAGCCGGGCAGGGGCCTACGAGCAGTACTTC
13	TRBJ2-3	-	TRBV20-1	-	CSASLSGTDTQYF	TGCAGTGCTAGTCTGTCGGGGACAGATACGCAGTATTTT
12	TRBJ2-1	-	TRBV29-1	-	CSVPVPNNEQFF	TGCAGCGTCCCGGTCCCGAACAATGAGCAGTTCTTC
11	TRBJ2-3	-	TRBV5-5	-	CASSRGDTQYF	TGTGCCAGCAGCCGGGGGGATACGCAGTATTTT
15	TRBJ2-7	-	TRBV7-2	-	CASSSSAGTPYEQYF	TGTGCCAGCAGCTCGTCCGCCGGGACTCCCTACGAGCAGTACTTC
14	TRBJ2-2	-	TRBV7-3	TRBD2	CASRRTSGVGELFF	TGTGCCAGCAGAAGGACTAGCGGGGTCGGGGAGCTGTTTTTT
15	TRBJ2-1	-	TRBV6-5	TRBD2	CASSSPSGSWGEQFF	TGTGCCAGCAGTTCGCCTAGCGGGAGTTGGGGTGAGCAGTTCTTC
13	TRBJ1-4	-	TRBV6-6	-	CASSYYEAQKLFF	TGTGCCAGCAGTTATTACGAGGCTCAAAAACTGTTTTTT
14	TRBJ1-1	few	TRBV5-1	-	CASSLWGVDTEAFF	TGCGCCAGCAGCTTGTGGGGGGTTGACACTGAAGCTTTCTTT
16	TRBJ1-1	-	TRBV5-8	TRBD1	CASSPRVQGARTEAFF	TGTGCCAGCAGCCCGAGGGTACAGGGGGCGCGCACTGAAGCTTTCTTT
14	TRBJ2-2	-	TRBV2	-	CASRRIAEGGELFF	TGTGCCAGCAGGCGGATAGCGGAGGGGGGGGAGCTGTTTTTT